The present entry profiles one T cell receptor beta chain with its context. What antigen it recognizes has not been identified. No much larger clone is present one base from it, and per-base qualities are unavailable. The source of the sample is a study of blood T cell repertoires in COVID-19 (dated by TCRdb to about 2020). Turning to the overall study: Samples covering the acute and convalescent phases of COVID-19 were provided by collaborators in the United States, Italy and Spain. HLA class I and class II types, where available, came from metadata supplied by the sample provider rather than from assay-based typing. The repertoires were released in a freely available public database meant as a resource for research on the immune response to SARS-CoV-2. The material from the prospective study consisted of cDNA or gDNA derived from T cells, B-cell-depleted T cells, or PBMCs. The samples were drawn from the first 160 participants of the ongoing ImmuneRACE study and from 1,200 or so subjects provided by 6 global collaborators. Subjects who had been exposed to COVID-19, were actively infected with it, or had recovered from it provided the deeply sampled blood TCRbeta repertoires that made up the dataset. A de-identified subject ID, COVID-19 status, age in years and sex were almost always included in the sample metadata.

Whole blood was collected in K2EDTA tubes by collaborating institutions according to the institutions' own protocols. For TCRbeta analysis, collaborator samples were shipped as frozen whole blood, as isolated PBMCs, or as DNA extracted from either sample type. From the cysteine up to the phenylalanine, the CDR3 has a length of 15 residues. Only the CDR3 portion is preserved as DNA: 45 bases, with reading frame beginning at the first base. Ends trimmed: V by 4 bases, J by 7 bases; bases unmatched to a gene: 9. CDR1 and CDR2 are read off the germline V gene (reference sequence) as LNHDA and SQIVND. TCRbeta CDR3 regions were amplified from genomic DNA by means of the immunoSEQ Assay, a bias-controlled multiplex PCR. The authors' pipeline ran thus. The number of nucleated cells in each sample was estimated by amplification of reference gene primers within the assay. To quantify the absolute abundance of each unique TCRbeta CDR3 rearrangement, sequence reads were collapsed and filtered. For each sample, productive Simpson clonality was calculated by taking the square root of Simpson's diversity index across productive rearrangements. TCRdb obtained this table from immuneACCESS and retained in-frame rearrangements with V and J assigned. These tables miss some clones; where compared with another copy, unresolved V genes account for less than half of the shortfall, and the remainder is unexplained. The DNA was the basis for D and trimming; V, J and clone size are from that table. For this sample there are under 150,000 clones; 88% appear just once. 25% to 30% of the sample is taken by the ten largest.

Beyond this particular receptor, the publication reports: The amount of clinical and demographic metadata varied by source and participant and was provided uncurated.

The sample consisted of peripheral blood. The V gene is TRBV19 and the J gene is TRBJ1-4; the central 7 bases match TRBD1. The source is a human donor in a cohort sampled during active COVID-19. The CDR3 protein: CASSTGQVGTEKLFF. The nucleotide sequence reads as follows: TGTGCCAGTAGTACCGGACAGGTGGGAACTGAAAAACTGTTTTTT.